The 19 T cell receptor beta chains below were found in one sample sequenced in a study of shared clonotypes between healthy human individuals. Libraries were prepared by immunoSEQ multiplex PCR; TCRdb keeps only in-frame clonotypes and omits some of them. The table includes under 2.5 million clones, around 92% detected once. What was sequenced was naive CD4+ T cells from PBMCs. Subset denoted: CD45RA+ positively selected. The source is a man in his late teens or twenties in good health. Some clones in this sample may be carry-over from other donors' samples.

The rearrangement links TRBV7-2 to TRBJ2-3, with D perhaps TRBD1 (6 bases). CDR3 length: 12 residues. V shed 7 bases and J shed 5 bases, with 10 bases lying between them. Germline V gene sequence: CDR1 SGHTA, CDR2 FQGNSA. CDR3 in DNA: TGTGCCAGCACCCTAGGGGGAGATACGCAGTATTTT. Its translation is CASTLGGDTQYF.

This rearrangement joins TRBV2 to TRBJ2-1; TRBD2 aligns across 10 bases. CDR1 is SNHLY, CDR2 FYNNEI, per germline. This CDR3 comprises 15 residues. V shed 7 bases and J 5 bases; nucleotides not matched to a gene: 8. The CDR3 region has the DNA TGTGCCAGCAACTACCTAGCGGGAGTAAACAATGAGCAGTTCTTC. The encoded protein is CASNYLAGVNNEQFF.

In its sample, this clone was seen once. This rearrangement joins TRBV6-5 to TRBJ1-4, with TRBD1 matching 8 bases. The V and J ends lost 5 bases and 6 bases, in that order; junction bases with no gene match: 5. Per the germline V gene, CDR1 is MNHEY and CDR2 is SVGAGI. The CDR3 is 14 amino acids. The chain's CDR3 is CASSARDRHEKLFF. Here the CDR3 DNA reads TGTGCCAGCAGTGCCCGGGACAGGCATGAAAAACTGTTTTTT.

With respect to this clone: This sample also contains other DNA sequences that code for the same CDR3. This chain joins TRBV2 and TRBJ1-1; the D gene is possibly TRBD1 (5 bases). V lost 0 bases and J 1 base, leaving 6 bases between the germline ends. The CDR3 extends over 14 amino acids. Germline V gene lookup returns CDR1 SNHLY and CDR2 FYNNEI. The CDR3 loop is CASSEAGGNTEAFF. In nucleotides, the CDR3 is TGTGCCAGCAGTGAAGCGGGGGGGAACACTGAAGCTTTCTTT.

This rearrangement joins TRBV25-1 to TRBJ1-4, with D possibly matching TRBD1 (5 bases). Between the trimmed V and J ends, which lost 6 bases and 5 bases, there was a span of 16 bases. CDR1 is MGHDK, CDR2 SYGVNS, per germline. The CDR3 runs 15 residues. The CDR3 here is CASSRGGGSNEKLFF. DNA for the CDR3: TGTGCCAGCAGCCGGGGCGGAGGCTCGAATGAAAAACTGTTTTTT.

J is TRBJ2-7 and V is TRBV27; D unresolved. Trimming shortened V by 2 bases and J by 1 base, and 15 bases separated the two germline ends. The CDR3 has 16 residues. The germline gives CDR1 MNHEY, CDR2 SMNVEV (reference sequence). CDR3 in amino acids: CASSLRVQTLSYEQYF. CDR3 nucleotides: TGTGCCAGCAGTTTAAGGGTGCAGACCCTATCCTACGAGCAGTACTTC.

A single count supports this clone. The gene calls are TRBV11-2 and TRBJ2-3; 9 positions match TRBD2. The CDR3 is 16 amino acids. Germline CDR1 is SGHAT and CDR2 is FQNNGV. V shed 7 bases, J shed 3 bases, and the junction held 11 bases outside the gene matches. CDR3 sequence: CASNEIRGRATDTQYF. The CDR3 nucleotides read TGTGCCAGCAACGAGATTCGCGGGAGGGCAACAGATACGCAGTATTTT.

J is TRBJ2-7 and V is TRBV11-2; tentative D call: TRBD1 (5 bases). The CDR3 spans 15 residues. V was pared by 0 bases and J by 4 bases, with 13 bases between. CDR1 and CDR2 from the germline V gene are SGHAT and FQNNGV. CDR3: CASSLDPSDRYEQYF. CDR3 in DNA: TGTGCCAGCAGCTTAGACCCCTCCGACAGATACGAGCAGTACTTC.

This rearrangement joins TRBV7-9 to TRBJ2-5; D might be TRBD1 (7 bases). V was shortened by 4 bases and J by 5 bases, with 17 bases between the two germline ends. The CDR3 loop spans 15 amino acids. The V gene's germline CDR1 is SEHNR and CDR2 FQNEAQ (reference sequence). Here the CDR3 DNA reads TGTGCCAGCAGCTCCCAGGGGGGACATGGGGAGACCCAGTACTTC. This translates into CASSSQGGHGETQYF.

The V and J genes are TRBV7-2 and TRBJ1-4; 7 nucleotides agree with TRBD1. CDR1 is SGHTA and CDR2 is FQGNSA in the germline V gene. V lost 1 base to trimming and J lost 7 bases; unmatched junction nucleotides: 9. This CDR3 is built from 16 residues. The CDR3 nucleotides are TGTGCCAGCAGCTTAGTTAGGGGCAGGGGGGTTGAAAAACTGTTTTTT. Its protein product is CASSLVRGRGVEKLFF.

The chain joins TRBV10-3 to TRBJ2-5; D perhaps matches TRBD1 (7 bases). This CDR3 spans 13 amino acids. V lost 3 bases, J lost 3 bases, and 8 bases lay in between. Germline V gene sequence: CDR1 ENHRY, CDR2 SYGVKD. CDR3 nucleotides: TGTGCCATCAGTGACAGGGGGGAAGAGACCCAGTACTTC. Its translation: CAISDRGEETQYF.

V and J are TRBV2 and TRBJ1-2, with unresolved D. The CDR3 length is 14 residues. V lost 6 bases and J 7 bases, leaving 18 bases between the germline ends. CDR1 and CDR2 from the germline V gene are SNHLY and FYNNEI. CDR3 residues: CASSSGVAALGYTF. The DNA of the CDR3 is TGTGCCAGCAGCAGTGGCGTGGCGGCTCTTGGCTACACCTTC.

The chain uses TRBV7-2 and TRBJ2-7, with a tentative D call TRBD2 (5 bases). CDR3 length: 14 amino acids. In germline, CDR1 is SGHTA, CDR2 FQGNSA. The V and J ends lost 1 base and 2 bases respectively, with 9 bases between them. The CDR3 DNA sequence: TGTGCCAGCAGCTTAGATTCCGGGACCTACGAGCAGTACTTC. Encoded protein: CASSLDSGTYEQYF.

The chain couples TRBV10-3 to TRBJ2-7, with TRBD2 identical over 12 bases. The trim removed 2 bases at V and 0 bases at J, leaving 2 bases unmatched. Per the germline V gene, CDR1 is ENHRY and CDR2 is SYGVKD. The CDR3 totals 16 residues. As DNA, the CDR3 is TGTGCCATCAGTGAGCCGACTAGCGGGAGCTCCTACGAGCAGTACTTC. Translation gives CAISEPTSGSSYEQYF.

V and J are TRBV27 and TRBJ2-2; D not resolved. V was trimmed by 3 bases and J by 4 bases, leaving 15 bases between them. The CDR3 is 16 amino acids. Germline CDR1 is MNHEY and CDR2 is SMNVEV (reference sequence). CDR3 DNA sequence: TGTGCCAGCAGTTTCTTCTCGCGTATGCTCACCGGGGAGCTGTTTTTT. It yields the protein CASSFFSRMLTGELFF.

The chain couples TRBV29-1 to TRBJ2-3; 12 bases align to TRBD2. The CDR3 covers 15 residues. V lost 5 bases, J lost 6 bases, and 9 bases stayed unmatched. Germline CDR1 reads SQVTM; CDR2 reads ANQGSEA. The CDR3 sequence: CSVQLAGGLPDTQYF. DNA for the CDR3: TGCAGCGTTCAGCTAGCGGGAGGGTTACCCGATACGCAGTATTTT.

V and J are TRBV9 and TRBJ2-3, with D uncertain. Trimming pared 4 bases from V and 1 base from J, leaving 16 bases between. CDR1 is SGDLS and CDR2 is YYNGEE in the germline V gene. There are 16 residues in the CDR3. The CDR3 loop reads CASSRGEIERTDTQYF. CDR3 nucleotides: TGTGCCAGCAGCCGAGGTGAAATAGAACGCACAGATACGCAGTATTTT.

CDR3 residues: CSAAWWGAGVNEQFF. DNA for the CDR3: TGCAGCGCAGCGTGGTGGGGGGCGGGAGTGAATGAGCAGTTCTTC. The rearrangement links TRBV29-1 to TRBJ2-1; D is possibly TRBD2 (7 bases). Germline V gene sequence: CDR1 SQVTM, CDR2 ANQGSEA. This CDR3 comprises 15 residues. Trimming removed 7 bases from V and 7 bases from J, with 23 bases in between.

V is TRBV11-2 and J is TRBJ2-5; D may be TRBD1 (5 bases). From germline, CDR1 is SGHAT and CDR2 FQNNGV. V was pared by 2 bases and J by 2 bases, with 15 bases between. The CDR3 spans 16 residues. The CDR3 loop reads CASSLRSSRAQETQYF. The CDR3 region has the DNA TGTGCCAGCAGCTTAAGGTCGTCCAGGGCACAAGAGACCCAGTACTTC.